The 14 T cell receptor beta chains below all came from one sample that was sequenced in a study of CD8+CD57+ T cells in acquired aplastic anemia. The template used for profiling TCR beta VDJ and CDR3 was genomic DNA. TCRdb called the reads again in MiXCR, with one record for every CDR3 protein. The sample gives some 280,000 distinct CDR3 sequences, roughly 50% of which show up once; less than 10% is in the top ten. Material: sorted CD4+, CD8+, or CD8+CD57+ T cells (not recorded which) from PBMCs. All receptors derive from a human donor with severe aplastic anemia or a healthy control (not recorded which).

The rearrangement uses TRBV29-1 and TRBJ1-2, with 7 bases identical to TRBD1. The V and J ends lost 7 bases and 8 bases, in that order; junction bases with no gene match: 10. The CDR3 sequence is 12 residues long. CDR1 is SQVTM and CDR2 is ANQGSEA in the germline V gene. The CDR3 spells CSAWDSVYGYTF. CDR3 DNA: TGCAGCGCCTGGGACAGCGTATACGGCTACACCTTC.

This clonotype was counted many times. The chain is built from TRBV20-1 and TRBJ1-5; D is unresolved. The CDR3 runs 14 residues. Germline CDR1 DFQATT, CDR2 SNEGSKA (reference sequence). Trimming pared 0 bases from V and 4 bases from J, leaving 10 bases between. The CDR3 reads CSARESRINQPQHF. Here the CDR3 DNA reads TGCAGTGCTAGAGAGTCACGGATAAATCAGCCCCAGCATTTT.

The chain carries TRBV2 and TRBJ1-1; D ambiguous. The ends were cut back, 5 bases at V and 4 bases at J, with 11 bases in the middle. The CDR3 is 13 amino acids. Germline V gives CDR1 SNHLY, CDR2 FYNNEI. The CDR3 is CASSPTTSTEAFF. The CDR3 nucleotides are TGTGCCAGCAGTCCGACGACAAGCACTGAAGCTTTCTTT.

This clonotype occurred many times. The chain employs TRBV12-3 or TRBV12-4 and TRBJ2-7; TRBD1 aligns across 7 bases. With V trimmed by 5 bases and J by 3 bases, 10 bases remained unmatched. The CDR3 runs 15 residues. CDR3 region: CASSASGTENYEQYF. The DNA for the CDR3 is TGTGCCAGCAGTGCCTCCGGGACAGAGAACTACGAGCAGTACTTC.

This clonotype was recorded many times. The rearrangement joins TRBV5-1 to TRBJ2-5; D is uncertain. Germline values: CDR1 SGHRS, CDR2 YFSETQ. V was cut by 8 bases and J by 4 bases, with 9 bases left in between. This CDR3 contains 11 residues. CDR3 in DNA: TGCGCCAGTTCGGCTCGAGAGACCCAGTACTTC. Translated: CASSARETQYF.

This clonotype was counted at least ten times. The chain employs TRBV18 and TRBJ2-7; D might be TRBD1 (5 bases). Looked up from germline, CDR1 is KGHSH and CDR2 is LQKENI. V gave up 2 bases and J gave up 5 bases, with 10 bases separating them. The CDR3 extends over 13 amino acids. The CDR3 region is CASSPGRVNEQYF. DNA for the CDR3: TGTGCCAGCTCACCAGGCAGGGTCAACGAGCAGTACTTC.

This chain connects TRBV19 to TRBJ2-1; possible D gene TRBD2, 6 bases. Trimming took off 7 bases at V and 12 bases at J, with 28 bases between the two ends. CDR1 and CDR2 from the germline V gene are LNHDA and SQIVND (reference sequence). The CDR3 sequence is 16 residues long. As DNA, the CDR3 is TGTGCCAGTAAGGAGGGCAGCCTATTGCCTAACAATCGGCAGTTCTTC. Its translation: CASKEGSLLPNNRQFF.

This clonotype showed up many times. As DNA, the CDR3 is TGCAGTGCCCCGAGACAGGGGATGACTGAAGCTTTCTTT. Translation gives CSAPRQGMTEAFF. The chain employs TRBV20-1 and TRBJ1-1, with 8 bases lining up with TRBD1. This CDR3 has 13 residues. J gave up 5 bases and V 6 bases, and 8 bases lay outside the gene matches. From germline, CDR1 is DFQATT and CDR2 SNEGSKA (reference sequence).

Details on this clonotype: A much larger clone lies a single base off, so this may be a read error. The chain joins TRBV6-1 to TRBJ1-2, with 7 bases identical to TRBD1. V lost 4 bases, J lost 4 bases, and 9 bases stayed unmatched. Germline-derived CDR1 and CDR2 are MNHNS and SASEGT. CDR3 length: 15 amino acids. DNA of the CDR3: TGTGCCAGCAGTGGGCAAGGGACAGCTAGCTATGGCTACACCTTC. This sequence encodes CASSGQGTASYGYTF.

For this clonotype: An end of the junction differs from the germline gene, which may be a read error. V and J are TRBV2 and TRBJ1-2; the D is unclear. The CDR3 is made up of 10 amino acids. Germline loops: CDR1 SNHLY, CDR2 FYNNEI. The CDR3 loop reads CASSDTDGNF. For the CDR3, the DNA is TGTGCCAGCAGTGACACCGACGGGAACTTC.

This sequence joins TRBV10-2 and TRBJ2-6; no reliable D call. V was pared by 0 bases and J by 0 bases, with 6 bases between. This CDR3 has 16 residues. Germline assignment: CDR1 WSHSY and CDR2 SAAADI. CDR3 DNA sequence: TGCGCCAGCAGTGAGTCTTCGGGCTCTGGGGCCAACGTCCTGACTTTC. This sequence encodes CASSESSGSGANVLTF.

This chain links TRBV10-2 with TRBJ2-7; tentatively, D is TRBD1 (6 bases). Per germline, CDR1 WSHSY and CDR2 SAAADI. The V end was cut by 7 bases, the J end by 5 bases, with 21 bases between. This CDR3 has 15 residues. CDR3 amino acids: CASIPLGQGRNEQYF. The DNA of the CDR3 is TGCGCCAGCATCCCATTAGGGCAGGGGCGGAACGAGCAGTACTTC.

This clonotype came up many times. CDR3 region: CASSVGTYRGGNTEAFF. The CDR3 DNA reads TGTGCCAGCAGCGTAGGGACCTACAGGGGGGGGAACACTGAAGCTTTCTTT. The V gene is TRBV9, the J gene TRBJ1-1; 8 positions match TRBD1. This CDR3 has 17 amino acids. From germline, CDR1 is SGDLS and CDR2 YYNGEE. The V and J ends lost 0 bases and 1 base, in that order; junction bases with no gene match: 8.

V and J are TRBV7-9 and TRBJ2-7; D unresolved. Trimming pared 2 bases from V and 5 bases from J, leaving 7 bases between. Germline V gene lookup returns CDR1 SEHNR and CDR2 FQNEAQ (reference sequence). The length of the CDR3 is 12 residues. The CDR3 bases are TGTGCCAGCAGCTTAAGGCCGGACGAGCAGTACTTC. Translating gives CASSLRPDEQYF. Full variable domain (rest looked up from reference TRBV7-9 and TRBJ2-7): DTGVSQNPRHKITKRGQNVTFRCDPISEHNRLYWYRQTLGQGPEFLTYFQNEAQLEKSRLLSDRFSAERPKGSFSTLEIQRTEQGDSAMYLCASSLRPDEQYFGPGTRLTVT.